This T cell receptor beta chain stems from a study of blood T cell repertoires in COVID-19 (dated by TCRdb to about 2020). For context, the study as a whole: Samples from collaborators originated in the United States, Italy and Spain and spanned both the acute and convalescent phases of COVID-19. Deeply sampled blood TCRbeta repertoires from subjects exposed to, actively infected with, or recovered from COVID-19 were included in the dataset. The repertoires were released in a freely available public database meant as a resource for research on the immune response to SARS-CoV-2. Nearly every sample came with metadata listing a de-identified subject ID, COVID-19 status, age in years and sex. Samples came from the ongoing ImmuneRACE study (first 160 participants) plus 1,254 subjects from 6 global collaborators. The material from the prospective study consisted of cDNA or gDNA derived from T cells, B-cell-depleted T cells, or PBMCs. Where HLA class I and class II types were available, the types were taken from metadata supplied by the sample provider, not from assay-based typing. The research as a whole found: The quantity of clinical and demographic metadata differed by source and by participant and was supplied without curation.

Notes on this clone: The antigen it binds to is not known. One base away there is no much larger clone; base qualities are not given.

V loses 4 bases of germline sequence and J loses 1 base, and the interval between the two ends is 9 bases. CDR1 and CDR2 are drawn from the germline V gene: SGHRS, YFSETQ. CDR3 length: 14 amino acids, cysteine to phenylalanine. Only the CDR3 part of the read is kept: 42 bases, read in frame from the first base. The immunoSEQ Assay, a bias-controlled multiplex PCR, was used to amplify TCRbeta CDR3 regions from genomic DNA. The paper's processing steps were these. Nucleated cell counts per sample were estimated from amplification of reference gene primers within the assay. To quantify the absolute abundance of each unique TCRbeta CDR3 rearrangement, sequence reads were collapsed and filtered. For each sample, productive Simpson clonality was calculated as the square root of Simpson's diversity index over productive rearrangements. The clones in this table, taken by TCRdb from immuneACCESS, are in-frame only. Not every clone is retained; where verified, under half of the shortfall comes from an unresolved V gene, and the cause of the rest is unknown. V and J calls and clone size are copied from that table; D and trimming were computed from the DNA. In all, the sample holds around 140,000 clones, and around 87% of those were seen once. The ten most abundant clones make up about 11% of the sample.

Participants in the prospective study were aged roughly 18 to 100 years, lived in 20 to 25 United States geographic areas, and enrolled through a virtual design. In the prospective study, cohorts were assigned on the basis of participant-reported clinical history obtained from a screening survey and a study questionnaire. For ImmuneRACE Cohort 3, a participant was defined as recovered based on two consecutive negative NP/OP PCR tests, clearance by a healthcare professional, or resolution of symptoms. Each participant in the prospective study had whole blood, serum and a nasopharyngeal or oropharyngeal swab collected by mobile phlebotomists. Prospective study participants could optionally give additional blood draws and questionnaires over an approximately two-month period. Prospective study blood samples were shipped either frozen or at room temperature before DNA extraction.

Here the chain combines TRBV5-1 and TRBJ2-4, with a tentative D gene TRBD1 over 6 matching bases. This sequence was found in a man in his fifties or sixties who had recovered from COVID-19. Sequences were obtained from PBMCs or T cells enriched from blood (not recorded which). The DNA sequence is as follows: TGCGCCAGCAGCCAGGGGTCGGCCAAAAACATTCAGTACTTC. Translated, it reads CASSQGSAKNIQYF.